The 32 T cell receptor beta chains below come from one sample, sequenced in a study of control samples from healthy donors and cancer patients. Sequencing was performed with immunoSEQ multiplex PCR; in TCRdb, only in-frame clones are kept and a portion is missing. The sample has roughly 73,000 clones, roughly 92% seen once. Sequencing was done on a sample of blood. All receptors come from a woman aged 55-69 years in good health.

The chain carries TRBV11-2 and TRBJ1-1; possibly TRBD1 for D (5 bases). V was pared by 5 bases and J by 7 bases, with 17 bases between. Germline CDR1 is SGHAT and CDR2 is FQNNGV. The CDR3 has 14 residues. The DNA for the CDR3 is TGTGCCAGCAGCGCCGGGACGCCCATTTATGAAGCTTTCTTT. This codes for CASSAGTPIYEAFF.

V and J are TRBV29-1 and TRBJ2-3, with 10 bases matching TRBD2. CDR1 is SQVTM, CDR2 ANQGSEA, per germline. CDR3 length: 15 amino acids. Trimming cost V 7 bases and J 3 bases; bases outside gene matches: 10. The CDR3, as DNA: TGCAGCGGGAAGAGGCTAGCGGGAGATACAGATACGCAGTATTTT. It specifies CSGKRLAGDTDTQYF.

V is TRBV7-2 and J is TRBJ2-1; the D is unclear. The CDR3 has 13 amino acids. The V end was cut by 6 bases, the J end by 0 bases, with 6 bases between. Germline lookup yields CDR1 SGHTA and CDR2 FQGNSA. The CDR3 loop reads CASSWSSYNEQFF. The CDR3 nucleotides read TGTGCCAGCAGTTGGAGCTCCTACAATGAGCAGTTCTTC. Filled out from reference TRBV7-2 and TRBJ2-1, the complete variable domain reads GAGVSQSPSNKVTEKGKDVELRCDPISGHTALYWYRQSLGQGLEFLIYFQGNSAPDKSGLPSDRFSAERTGGSVSTLTIQRTQQEDSAVYLCASSWSSYNEQFFGPGTRLTVL.

CDR3 protein: CASSGRVDGEQYF. CDR3 in DNA: TGTGCCAGCAGTGGAAGGGTTGATGGCGAGCAGTACTTC. The chain is built from TRBV2 and TRBJ2-7; D ambiguous. This CDR3 has 13 amino acids. With 4 bases removed from V and 6 bases from J, the gap between germline ends came to 13 bases. From germline, CDR1 is SNHLY and CDR2 FYNNEI.

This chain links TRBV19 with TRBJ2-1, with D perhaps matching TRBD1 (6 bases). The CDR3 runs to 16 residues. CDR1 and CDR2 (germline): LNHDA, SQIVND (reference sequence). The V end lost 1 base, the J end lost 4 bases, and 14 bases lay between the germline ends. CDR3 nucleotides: TGTGCCAGTAGTATAGTGAACAGGGTCTTGTACAATGAGCAGTTCTTC. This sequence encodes CASSIVNRVLYNEQFF.

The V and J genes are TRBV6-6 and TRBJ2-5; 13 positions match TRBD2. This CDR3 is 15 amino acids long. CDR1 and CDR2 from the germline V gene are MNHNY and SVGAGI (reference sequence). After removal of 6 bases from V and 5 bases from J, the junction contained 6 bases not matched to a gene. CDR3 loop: CASRRGLAGVETQYF. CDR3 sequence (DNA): TGTGCCAGCAGACGCGGACTAGCGGGAGTCGAGACCCAGTACTTC.

In DNA, the CDR3 is TGTGCCAGTGCGTTAGGAACTAATGAAAAACTGTTTTTT. It yields the protein CASALGTNEKLFF. The chain carries TRBV28 and TRBJ1-4; no firm D call. The CDR3 length is 13 residues. Germline V lookup: CDR1 MDHEN, CDR2 SYDVKM. V was pared by 9 bases and J by 1 base, with 9 bases between.

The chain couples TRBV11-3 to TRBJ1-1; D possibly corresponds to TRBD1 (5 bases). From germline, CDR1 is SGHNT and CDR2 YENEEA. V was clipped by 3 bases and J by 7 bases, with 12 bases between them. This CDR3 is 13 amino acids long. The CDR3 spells CASSFSGTNEAFF. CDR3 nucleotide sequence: TGTGCCAGCAGCTTTAGCGGGACGAATGAAGCTTTCTTT.

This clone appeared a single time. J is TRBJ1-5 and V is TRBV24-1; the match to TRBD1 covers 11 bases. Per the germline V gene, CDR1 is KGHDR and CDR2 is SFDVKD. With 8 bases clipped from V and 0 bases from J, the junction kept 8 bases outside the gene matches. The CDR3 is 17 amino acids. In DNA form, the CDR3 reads TGTGCCACCAACGGGGACAGGGGGAGCCATAGCAATCAGCCCCAGCATTTT. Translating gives CATNGDRGSHSNQPQHF.

The CDR3 nucleotides are TGTGCCAGCAGCCCGCGTCCCGGGACAGGGCCGGGGACTGAAGCTTTCTTT. Amino acids: CASSPRPGTGPGTEAFF. The J gene is TRBJ1-1, the V gene TRBV7-9; 9 nucleotides line up with TRBD1. Germline-derived CDR1 and CDR2 are SEHNR and FQNEAQ (reference sequence). This CDR3 is 17 amino acids long. Germline trimming cut 5 bases from V and 5 bases from J; bases unmatched to any gene: 15.

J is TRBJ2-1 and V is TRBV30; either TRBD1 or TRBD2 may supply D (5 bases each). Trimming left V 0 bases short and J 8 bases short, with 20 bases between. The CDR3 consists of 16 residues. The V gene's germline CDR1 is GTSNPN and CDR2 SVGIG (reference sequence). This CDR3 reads CAWSVQDSSKGDEQFF. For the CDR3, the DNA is TGTGCCTGGAGTGTACAGGACTCTTCGAAAGGCGATGAGCAGTTCTTC.

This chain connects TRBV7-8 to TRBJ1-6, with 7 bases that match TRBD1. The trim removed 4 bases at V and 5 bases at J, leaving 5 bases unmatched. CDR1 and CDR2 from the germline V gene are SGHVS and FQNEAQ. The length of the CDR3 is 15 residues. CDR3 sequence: CASSSRTGNNSPLHF. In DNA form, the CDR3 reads TGTGCCAGCAGCTCGAGGACAGGAAATAATTCACCCCTCCACTTT.

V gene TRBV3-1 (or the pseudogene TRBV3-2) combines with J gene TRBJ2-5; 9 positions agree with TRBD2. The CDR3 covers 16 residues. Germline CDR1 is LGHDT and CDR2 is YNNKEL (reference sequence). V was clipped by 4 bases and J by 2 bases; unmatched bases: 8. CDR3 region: CASSPRLAAKQETQYF. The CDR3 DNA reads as TGTGCCAGCAGCCCTCGACTAGCGGCCAAACAAGAGACCCAGTACTTC.

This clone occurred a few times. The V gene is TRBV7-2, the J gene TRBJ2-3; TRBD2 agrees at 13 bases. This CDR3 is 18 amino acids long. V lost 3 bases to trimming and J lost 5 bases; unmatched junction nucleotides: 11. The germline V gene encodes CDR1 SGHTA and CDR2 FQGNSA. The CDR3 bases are TGTGCCAGCAGCTTCGTGGGGGGGACTAGCGGGACGGGAGATACGCAGTATTTT. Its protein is CASSFVGGTSGTGDTQYF. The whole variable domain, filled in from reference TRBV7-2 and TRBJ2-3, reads GAGVSQSPSNKVTEKGKDVELRCDPISGHTALYWYRQSLGQGLEFLIYFQGNSAPDKSGLPSDRFSAERTGGSVSTLTIQRTQQEDSAVYLCASSFVGGTSGTGDTQYFGPGTRLTVL.

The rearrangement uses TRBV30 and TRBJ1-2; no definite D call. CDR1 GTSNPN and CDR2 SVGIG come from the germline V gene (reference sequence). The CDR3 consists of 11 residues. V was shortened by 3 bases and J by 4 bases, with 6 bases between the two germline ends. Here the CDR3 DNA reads TGTGCCTGGAGCACCCTCTATGGCTACACCTTC. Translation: CAWSTLYGYTF.

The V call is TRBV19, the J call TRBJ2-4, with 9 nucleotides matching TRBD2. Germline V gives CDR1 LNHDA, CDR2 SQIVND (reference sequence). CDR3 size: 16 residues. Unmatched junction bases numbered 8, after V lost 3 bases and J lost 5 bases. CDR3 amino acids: CASSIIGAGGQNIQYF. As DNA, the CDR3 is TGTGCCAGTAGTATCATCGGAGCGGGAGGTCAAAACATTCAGTACTTC. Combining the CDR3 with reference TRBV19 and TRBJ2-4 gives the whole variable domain DGGITQSPKYLFRKEGQNVTLSCEQNLNHDAMYWYRQDPGQGLRLIYYSQIVNDFQKGDIAEGYSVSREKKESFPLTVTSAQKNPTAFYLCASSIIGAGGQNIQYFGAGTRLSVL.

CDR3 bases: TGTGCCAGCAGCCAACCAGGGAGTGGACAGCCCCAGCATTTT. Amino acid sequence: CASSQPGSGQPQHF. J is TRBJ1-5 and V is TRBV4-2; TRBD1 is a possible D gene (5 bases). The CDR3 runs 14 residues. V lost 2 bases and J lost 7, with 12 bases in between. The V gene's germline CDR1 is LGHNA and CDR2 YNFKEQ.

The CDR3 DNA reads TGTGCCAGCAGCCGAAGACACCCCCAAGCGGGAGGGGTCACAGATACGCAGTATTTT. Encoded protein: CASSRRHPQAGGVTDTQYF. The chain has TRBV6-6 and TRBJ2-3; 10 positions match TRBD2. Per germline, CDR1 MNHNY and CDR2 SVGAGI (reference sequence). CDR3 length: 19 amino acids. V lost 6 bases, J lost 2 bases, and 17 bases stayed unmatched.

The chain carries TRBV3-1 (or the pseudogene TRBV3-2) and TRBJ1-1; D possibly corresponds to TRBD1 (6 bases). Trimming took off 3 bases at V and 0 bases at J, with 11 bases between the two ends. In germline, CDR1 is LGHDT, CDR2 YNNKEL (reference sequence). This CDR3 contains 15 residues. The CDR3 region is CASSHVRTVNTEAFF. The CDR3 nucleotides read TGTGCCAGCAGCCACGTACGGACAGTGAACACTGAAGCTTTCTTT.

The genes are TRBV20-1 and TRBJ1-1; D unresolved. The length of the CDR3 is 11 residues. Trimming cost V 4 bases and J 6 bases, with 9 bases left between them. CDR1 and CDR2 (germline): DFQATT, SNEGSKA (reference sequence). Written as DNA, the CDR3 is TGCAGTGCTACCCCGAGCCCTGAAGCTTTCTTT. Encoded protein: CSATPSPEAFF.

CDR3 nucleotide sequence: TGTGCCAGCACTGAATTGGGGGCGGGACCGTACGAGCAGTACTTC. The encoded protein is CASTELGAGPYEQYF. The chain is built from TRBV28 and TRBJ2-7; TRBD1 or TRBD2 may be the D gene (6 bases each). V was trimmed by 7 bases and J by 4 bases, leaving 20 bases between them. The V gene's germline CDR1 is MDHEN and CDR2 SYDVKM. This CDR3 spans 15 amino acids.

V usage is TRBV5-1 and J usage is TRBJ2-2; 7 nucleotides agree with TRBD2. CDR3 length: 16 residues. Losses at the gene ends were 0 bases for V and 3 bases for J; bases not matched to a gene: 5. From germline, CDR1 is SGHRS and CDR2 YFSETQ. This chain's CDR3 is CASSLAGGSDTGELFF. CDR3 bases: TGCGCCAGCAGCTTGGCCGGCGGGAGCGACACCGGGGAGCTGTTTTTT.

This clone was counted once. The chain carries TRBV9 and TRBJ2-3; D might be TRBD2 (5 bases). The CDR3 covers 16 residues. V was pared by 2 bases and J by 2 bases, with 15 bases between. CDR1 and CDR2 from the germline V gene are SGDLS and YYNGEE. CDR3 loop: CASSVDEGPDTDTQYF. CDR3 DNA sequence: TGTGCCAGCAGCGTTGATGAGGGCCCCGACACAGATACGCAGTATTTT.

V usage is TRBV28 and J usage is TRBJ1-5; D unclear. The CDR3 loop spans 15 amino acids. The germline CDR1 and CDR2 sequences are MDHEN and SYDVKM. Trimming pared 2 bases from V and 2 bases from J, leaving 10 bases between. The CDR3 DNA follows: TGTGCCAGCAGTTTAATCCAAGTAGGCAATCAGCCCCAGCATTTT. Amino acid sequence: CASSLIQVGNQPQHF.

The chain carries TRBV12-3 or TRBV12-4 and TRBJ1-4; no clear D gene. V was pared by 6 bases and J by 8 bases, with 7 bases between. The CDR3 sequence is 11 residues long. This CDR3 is CASRKREKLFF. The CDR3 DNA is TGTGCCAGCAGAAAAAGAGAAAAACTGTTTTTT.

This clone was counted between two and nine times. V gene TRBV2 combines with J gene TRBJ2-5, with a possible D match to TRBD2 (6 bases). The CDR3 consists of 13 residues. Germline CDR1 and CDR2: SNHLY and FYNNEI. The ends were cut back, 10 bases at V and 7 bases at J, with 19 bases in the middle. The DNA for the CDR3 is TGTGCCACCAAGGAGGGGTGGATGGGGACCCAGTACTTC. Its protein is CATKEGWMGTQYF.

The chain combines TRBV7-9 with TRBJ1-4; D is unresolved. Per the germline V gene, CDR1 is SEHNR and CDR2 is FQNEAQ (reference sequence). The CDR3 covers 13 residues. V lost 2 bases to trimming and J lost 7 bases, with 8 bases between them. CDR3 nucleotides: TGTGCCAGCAGCTTACTTGGGCGTGAAAAACTGTTTTTT. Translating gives CASSLLGREKLFF.

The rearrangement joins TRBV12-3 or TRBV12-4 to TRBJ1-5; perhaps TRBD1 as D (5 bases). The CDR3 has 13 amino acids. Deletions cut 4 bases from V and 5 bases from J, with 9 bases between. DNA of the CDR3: TGTGCCAGCAGTTGGGGCAGGGATCAGCCCCAGCATTTT. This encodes CASSWGRDQPQHF.

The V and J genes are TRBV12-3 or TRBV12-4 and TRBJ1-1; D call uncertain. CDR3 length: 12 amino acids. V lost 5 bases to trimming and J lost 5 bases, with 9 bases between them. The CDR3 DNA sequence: TGTGCCAGCAGTCCGAGAAGAACTGAAGCTTTCTTT. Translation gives CASSPRRTEAFF.

The CDR3 protein is CASSAPDRGVYEQYF. DNA of the CDR3: TGCGCCAGCAGCGCCCCTGACAGGGGAGTCTACGAGCAGTACTTC. The chain couples TRBV4-1 to TRBJ2-7; TRBD1 matches 8 bases. V shed 5 bases and J 3 bases; nucleotides not matched to a gene: 9. This CDR3 is 15 amino acids long. CDR1 and CDR2 (germline): MGHRA, YSYEKL.

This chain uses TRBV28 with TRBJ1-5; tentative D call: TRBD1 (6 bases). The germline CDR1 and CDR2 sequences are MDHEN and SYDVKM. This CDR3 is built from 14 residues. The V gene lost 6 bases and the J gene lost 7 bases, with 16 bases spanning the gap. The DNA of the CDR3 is TGTGCCAGCAGCCGGGGAACAGGGAGCCAGCCCCAGCATTTT. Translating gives CASSRGTGSQPQHF.

The CDR3 spells CAWSVGTSGNNEQFF. The DNA of the CDR3 is TGTGCCTGGAGTGTAGGGACTAGCGGCAACAATGAGCAGTTCTTC. This chain uses TRBV30 with TRBJ2-1; 11 nucleotides line up with TRBD2. The V gene end was trimmed by 0 bases and the J gene end by 5 bases; junction bases not matched to a gene: 3. Germline V gene sequence: CDR1 GTSNPN, CDR2 SVGIG (reference sequence). This CDR3 contains 15 residues.